Below, 10 T cell receptor beta chains from the same sample are listed, as sequenced in a study of human T cells and chemical hapten exposure listed by TCRdb under 2021. The library was built by means of RACE. The sample was run on a NextSeq 500. Starting from the raw public reads, TCRdb applied fastp trimming at Q25, assembled clones with MiXCR and retained in-frame beta chains. Each CDR3 protein gets just one entry, which takes the most common genes and DNA from the rows behind it. The sample table holds tens of thousands of distinct CDR3 sequences, of which 7.5% to 10% were seen once. Under 2% of the sample is held by the ten biggest clonotypes. The time point label of this sample denotes: patch test 2, 6 weeks after DPC sensitization. What the treatment or condition label conveys for this sample: therapeutic diphenylcyclopropenone sensitization with weekly scalp DPC. Sequencing used whole blood, obtained in connection with sensitization to the hapten diphenylcyclopropenone (DPC). The receptors come from a woman aged 45 to 65 with alopecia areata. Some clones in this sample may be carry-over from other donors' samples.

This clonotype showed up many times. The rearrangement joins TRBV27 to TRBJ1-5; no reliable D call. CDR3 length equals 15 residues. Trimming took 4 bases from V and 0 from J, leaving 10 bases between them. Germline V gene lookup returns CDR1 MNHEY and CDR2 SMNVEV (reference sequence). DNA for the CDR3: TGTGCCAGCAGTTATCTGGCACATAGCAATCAGCCCCAGCATTTT. The encoded protein is CASSYLAHSNQPQHF.

The chain couples TRBV6-1 to TRBJ2-1; TRBD1 is a possible D gene (5 bases). The CDR3 contains 13 residues. The ends were cut back, 10 bases at V and 0 bases at J, with 10 bases in the middle. Looked up from germline, CDR1 is MNHNS and CDR2 is SASEGT. The CDR3 DNA follows: TGTGCCAATAGGGGTGGCTCCTACAATGAGCAGTTCTTC. Encoded protein: CANRGGSYNEQFF.

CDR3 loop: CSARTGGASSEAFF. The CDR3 region has the DNA TGCAGTGCTCGAACAGGGGGCGCATCGAGTGAAGCTTTCTTT. The chain links TRBV20-1 to TRBJ1-1; 9 nucleotides align to TRBD1. The CDR3 is made up of 14 amino acids. Germline V CDR1 and CDR2: DFQATT, SNEGSKA (reference sequence). V lost 5 bases to trimming and J lost 7 bases; unmatched junction nucleotides: 11.

This clonotype turned up a few times. Here the CDR3 reads CASSLGGRGKLFF. For the CDR3, the DNA is TGTGCCAGCAGTTTGGGAGGGCGGGGGAAACTGTTTTTT. The rearrangement links TRBV28 to TRBJ1-4, with D tentatively TRBD1 (5 bases). This CDR3 is built from 13 residues. The V end was cut by 3 bases, the J end by 11 bases, with 13 bases between. The germline V gene encodes CDR1 MDHEN and CDR2 SYDVKM.

This clonotype occurred many times. This rearrangement joins TRBV19 to TRBJ1-5; perhaps TRBD1 as D (5 bases). V lost 8 bases to trimming and J lost 7 bases, with 18 bases between them. Germline-derived CDR1 and CDR2 are LNHDA and SQIVND (reference sequence). CDR3 length: 14 amino acids. This chain's CDR3 is CASHSERDRQPQHF. The CDR3 bases are TGTGCCAGTCACTCGGAGAGGGACCGACAGCCCCAGCATTTT.

This clonotype was seen a handful of times. The chain uses TRBV7-9 and TRBJ2-3; 8 nucleotides align to TRBD1. The trim removed 5 bases at V and 3 bases at J, leaving 7 bases unmatched. CDR1 is SEHNR, CDR2 FQNEAQ, per germline (reference sequence). CDR3 length: 15 residues. The CDR3, as DNA: TGTGCCAGCAGCACCGGACAGGGCTGGACAGATACGCAGTATTTT. As protein: CASSTGQGWTDTQYF.

This clonotype was detected only a few times. The chain combines TRBV21-1 with TRBJ2-3; the table assigns TRBD1, which was not confirmed against the DNA. TRBV21-1 is a documented pseudogene. CDR3 length: 17 amino acids. Here the CDR3 reads CASIKETGGSRTDTQYF. The CDR3 nucleotides are TGTGCCAGCATAAAAGAGACAGGGGGTTCGAGGACAGATACGCAGTATTTT.

V usage is TRBV6-2 or TRBV6-3 and J usage is TRBJ2-2, with D tentatively TRBD2 (6 bases). CDR3 size: 16 residues. V was trimmed by 0 bases and J by 3 bases, leaving 11 bases between them. Germline assignment: CDR1 MNHEY and CDR2 SVGEGT. CDR3 DNA: TGTGCCAGCAGTTACTCGGGAGGCAGGGACACCGGGGAGCTGTTTTTT. It specifies CASSYSGGRDTGELFF.

The CDR3 bases are TGTGCCAGCAGCTTATGGTCGGCGGTTAACTATGGCTACACCTTC. Translated, it gives CASSLWSAVNYGYTF. The chain combines TRBV7-9 with TRBJ1-2; no firm D call. The germline CDR1 and CDR2 sequences are SEHNR and FQNEAQ (reference sequence). This CDR3 comprises 15 residues. V gave up 2 bases and J gave up 1 base, with 11 bases separating them.

This clonotype has at least ten counts. CDR3 DNA sequence: TGTGCCAGCAGCAGACAGGGGGCGCCGGGAGAGACCCAGTACTTC. This encodes CASSRQGAPGETQYF. The chain links TRBV2 to TRBJ2-5, with TRBD1 identical over 10 bases. The CDR3 consists of 15 residues. CDR1 and CDR2 (germline): SNHLY, FYNNEI. Trimming at V came to 6 bases and at J to 4 bases, leaving 8 bases not matched to a gene.